The 2 T cell receptor beta chains below all came from one sample that was sequenced in a study of blood T cells in healthy people across ages. With a J-beta primer mix and a sample-barcoded 5' primer, a second PCR ran about 7 to 12 cycles. Each CDR3 protein is one row after TCRdb ran MiXCR on the 5' RACE reads. The data hold hundreds of thousands of distinct CDR3 sequences, with approximately 53% observed a single time. Sequenced sample: blood. The receptors shown here come from a middle-aged man in good health.

The table lists this clonotype with a few counts. The chain couples TRBV5-1 to TRBJ2-1; 9 bases match TRBD2. The CDR3 is 12 residues long. From germline, CDR1 is SGHRS and CDR2 YFSETQ. With 4 bases clipped from V and 8 bases from J, the junction kept 1 base outside the gene matches. DNA of the CDR3: TGCGCCAGCAGCCGGACTAGCGATGAGCAGTTCTTC. It specifies CASSRTSDEQFF.

This clonotype was seen a handful of times. The rearrangement joins TRBV11-2 to TRBJ2-3; 8 nucleotides match TRBD2. With V trimmed by 6 bases and J by 8 bases, 13 bases remained unmatched. The CDR3 runs to 15 residues. Looked up from germline, CDR1 is SGHAT and CDR2 is FQNNGV. CDR3 region: CASRNRRGAPGTQYF. CDR3 DNA sequence: TGTGCCAGCAGAAATAGGCGGGGGGCTCCCGGTACGCAGTATTTT.